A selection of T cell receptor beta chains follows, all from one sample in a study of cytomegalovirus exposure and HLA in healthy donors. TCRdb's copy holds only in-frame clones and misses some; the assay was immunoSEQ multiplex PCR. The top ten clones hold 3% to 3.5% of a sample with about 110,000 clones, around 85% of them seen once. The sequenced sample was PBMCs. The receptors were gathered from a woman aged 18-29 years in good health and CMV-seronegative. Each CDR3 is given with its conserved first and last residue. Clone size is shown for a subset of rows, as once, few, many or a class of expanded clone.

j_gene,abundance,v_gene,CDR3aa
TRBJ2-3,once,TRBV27,CASTSPRGQGGPDTQYF
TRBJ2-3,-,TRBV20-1,CSASSDTQYF
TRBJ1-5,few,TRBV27,CASSPSPAGDSNQPQHF
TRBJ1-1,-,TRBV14,CASSQAKGGSTEAFF
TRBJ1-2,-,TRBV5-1,CASSLVRGREDGYTF
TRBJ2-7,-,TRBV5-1,CASSCGLIRVLHYEQYF
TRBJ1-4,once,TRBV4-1,CASRKDPGQTYEKLFF
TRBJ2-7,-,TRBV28,CASAGVIYEQYF
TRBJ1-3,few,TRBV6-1,CASSEAFRLSGNTIYF
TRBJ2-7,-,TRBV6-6,CASSYGGRYEQYF
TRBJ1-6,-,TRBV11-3,CASSPGQNSPLHF
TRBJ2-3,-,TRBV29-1,CSVVTVREGQSTDTQYF
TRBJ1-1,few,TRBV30,CAWSRTGRDTEAFF
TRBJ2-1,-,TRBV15,CATQMGLQGLYNEQFF
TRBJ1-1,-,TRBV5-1,CASSPTRNTEAFF
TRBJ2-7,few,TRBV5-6,CASSPRTAYEQYF